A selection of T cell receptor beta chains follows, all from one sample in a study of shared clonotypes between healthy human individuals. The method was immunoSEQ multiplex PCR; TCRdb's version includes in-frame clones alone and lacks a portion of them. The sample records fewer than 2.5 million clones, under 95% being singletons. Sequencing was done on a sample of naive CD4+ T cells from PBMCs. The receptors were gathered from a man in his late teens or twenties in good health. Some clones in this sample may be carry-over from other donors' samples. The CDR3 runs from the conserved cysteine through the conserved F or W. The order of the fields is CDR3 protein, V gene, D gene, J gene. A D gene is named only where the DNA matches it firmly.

CDR3 protein: CASSLHPGSTDTQYF
V gene: TRBV5-4
D gene: .
J gene: TRBJ2-3

CDR3 protein: CAISPGQGPNTGELFF
V gene: TRBV10-3
D gene: TRBD1
J gene: TRBJ2-2

CDR3 protein: CASSAGTSGTSTDTQYF
V gene: TRBV5-1
D gene: TRBD2
J gene: TRBJ2-3

CDR3 protein: CASSDAASTEAFF
V gene: TRBV2
D gene: .
J gene: TRBJ1-1

CDR3 protein: CASSLAGLSYEQYF
V gene: TRBV7-9
D gene: .
J gene: TRBJ2-7

CDR3 protein: CASSPNSLNTEAFF
V gene: TRBV18
D gene: .
J gene: TRBJ1-1

CDR3 protein: CASSQDRWSSYEQYF
V gene: TRBV7-9
D gene: .
J gene: TRBJ2-7

CDR3 protein: CASSLMTGRETQYF
V gene: TRBV5-1
D gene: .
J gene: TRBJ2-5

CDR3 protein: CASSYSRANTGELFF
V gene: TRBV11-3
D gene: .
J gene: TRBJ2-2

CDR3 protein: CASSLGRATDTQYF
V gene: TRBV7-2
D gene: .
J gene: TRBJ2-3

CDR3 protein: CASSRQRNTEAFF
V gene: TRBV14
D gene: .
J gene: TRBJ1-1

CDR3 protein: CASSSGATYNEQFF
V gene: TRBV6-5
D gene: .
J gene: TRBJ2-1

CDR3 protein: CASSPWTEAYEQYF
V gene: TRBV19
D gene: .
J gene: TRBJ2-7

CDR3 protein: CASSDGTSGRADTQYF
V gene: TRBV5-1
D gene: TRBD2
J gene: TRBJ2-3

CDR3 protein: CASSLALPWNEQFF
V gene: TRBV11-1
D gene: .
J gene: TRBJ2-1

CDR3 protein: CASRVRDRLKNEQFF
V gene: TRBV4-1
D gene: TRBD1
J gene: TRBJ2-1